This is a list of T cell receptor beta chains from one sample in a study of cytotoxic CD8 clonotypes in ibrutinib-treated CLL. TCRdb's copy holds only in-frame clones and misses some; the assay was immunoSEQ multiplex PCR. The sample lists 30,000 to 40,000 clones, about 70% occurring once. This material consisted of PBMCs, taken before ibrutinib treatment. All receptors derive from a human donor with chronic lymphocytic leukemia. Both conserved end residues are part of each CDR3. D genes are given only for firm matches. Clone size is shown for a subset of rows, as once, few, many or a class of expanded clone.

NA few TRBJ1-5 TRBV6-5 CASGGTPSNQPQHF TGTGCCAGCGGGGGGACACCGAGCAATCAGCCCCAGCATTTT
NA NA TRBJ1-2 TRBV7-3 CASSCHRRLGVYGYTF TGTGCCAGCAGCTGCCACAGGAGGTTAGGTGTCTATGGCTACACCTTC
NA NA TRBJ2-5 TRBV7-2 CASSRSSGQETQYF TGTGCCAGCAGCCGAAGCAGCGGCCAAGAGACCCAGTACTTC
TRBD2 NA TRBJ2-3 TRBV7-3 CASSATRLAGGSTDTQYF TGTGCCAGCAGCGCAACCCGACTAGCGGGAGGGAGCACAGATACGCAGTATTTT
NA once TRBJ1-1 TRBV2 CASKGEIGAFF TGTGCCAGCAAAGGGGAGATCGGTGCTTTCTTT
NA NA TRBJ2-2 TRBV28 CASQGGSRSGELFF TGTGCCAGCCAAGGGGGGTCACGATCTGGGGAGCTGTTTTTT
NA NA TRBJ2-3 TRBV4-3 CASSQADSTDTQYF TGCGCCAGCAGCCAAGCCGACTCGACAGATACGCAGTATTTT
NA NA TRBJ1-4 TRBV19 CASKSWGKDEKLFF TGTGCCAGTAAGTCCTGGGGGAAAGATGAAAAACTGTTTTTT
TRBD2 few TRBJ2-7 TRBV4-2 CASSHSGSYEQYF TGTGCCAGCAGCCACAGCGGGAGCTACGAGCAGTACTTC
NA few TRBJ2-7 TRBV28 CASRGQVGYEQYF TGTGCCAGCAGGGGGCAGGTGGGCTACGAGCAGTACTTC
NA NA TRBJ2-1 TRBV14 CASSRTPRGSDNEQFF TGTGCCAGCAGCCGTACTCCCCGGGGATCGGACAATGAGCAGTTCTTC
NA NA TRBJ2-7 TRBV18 CASSPRTESYEQYF TGTGCCAGCTCACCACGAACAGAAAGCTACGAGCAGTACTTC
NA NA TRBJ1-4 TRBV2 CASSDPVANEKLFF TGTGCCAGCAGTGACCCAGTGGCTAATGAAAAACTGTTTTTT
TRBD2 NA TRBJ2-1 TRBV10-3 CAISERLQAGGENEQFF TGTGCCATCAGTGAGCGCCTGCAAGCGGGAGGAGAGAATGAGCAGTTCTTC
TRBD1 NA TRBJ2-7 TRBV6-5 CASSRQGAGEQYF TGTGCCAGCAGTCGACAGGGGGCGGGGGAGCAGTACTTC
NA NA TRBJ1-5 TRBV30 CAWSPQFGGNQPQHF TGTGCCTGGAGTCCCCAGTTTGGGGGCAATCAGCCCCAGCATTTT
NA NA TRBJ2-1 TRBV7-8 CASSWEWGPLGEQFF TGTGCCAGCAGCTGGGAGTGGGGCCCCCTCGGAGAGCAGTTCTTC
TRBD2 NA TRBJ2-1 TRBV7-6 CASSPLKGTRTSDHNEQFF TGTGCCAGCAGTCCTCTGAAGGGTACTCGGACTAGCGACCACAATGAGCAGTTCTTC
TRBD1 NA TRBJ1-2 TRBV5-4 CASSRSGGADGYTF TGTGCCAGCAGTCGATCAGGGGGCGCAGATGGCTACACCTTC
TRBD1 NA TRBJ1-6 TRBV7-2 CASSLMTGRNSPLHF TGTGCCAGCAGCTTAATGACAGGGAGAAATTCACCCCTCCACTTT
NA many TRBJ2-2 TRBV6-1 CASSYPDYTGELFF TGTGCCAGCTCCTACCCGGACTACACCGGGGAGCTGTTTTTT
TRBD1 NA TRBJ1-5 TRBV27 CASKQGYSNQPQHF TGTGCCAGCAAACAGGGGTATAGCAATCAGCCCCAGCATTTT
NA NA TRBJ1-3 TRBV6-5 CASRQQGVSGNTIYF TGTGCCAGCAGACAACAGGGAGTCTCTGGAAACACCATATATTTT
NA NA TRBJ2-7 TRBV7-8 CASSLDNNYEQYF TGTGCCAGCAGCTTAGATAACAACTACGAGCAGTACTTC
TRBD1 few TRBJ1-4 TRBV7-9 CASSLDWDRAKEKLFF TGTGCCAGCAGCTTAGACTGGGACAGGGCAAAGGAAAAACTGTTTTTT
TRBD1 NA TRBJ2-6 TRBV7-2 CASRPGQAYSGANVLTF TGTGCCAGCAGACCCGGACAGGCGTACTCTGGGGCCAACGTCCTGACTTTC
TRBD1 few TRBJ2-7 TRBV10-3 CAISERTGGRSYEQYF TGTGCCATCAGCGAAAGAACAGGGGGACGCTCCTACGAGCAGTACTTC
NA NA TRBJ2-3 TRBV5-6 CASSTTIGGWTDTQYF TGTGCCAGCAGCACAACTATAGGGGGGTGGACAGATACGCAGTATTTT
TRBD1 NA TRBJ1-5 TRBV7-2 CASSSAGGYQPQHF TGTGCCAGCAGCTCGGCAGGGGGCTATCAGCCCCAGCATTTT
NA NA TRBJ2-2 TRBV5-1 CASSWGGPSTGELFF TGCGCCAGCAGCTGGGGGGGGCCCAGCACCGGGGAGCTGTTTTTT
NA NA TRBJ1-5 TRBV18 CASSPQGGAVNQPQHF TGTGCCAGCTCACCCCAAGGGGGGGCGGTCAATCAGCCCCAGCATTTT
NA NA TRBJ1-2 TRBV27 CASRFGGDYGYTF TGTGCCAGCCGATTTGGTGGTGACTATGGCTACACCTTC
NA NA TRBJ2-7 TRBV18 CASSSWTGNSYEQYF TGTGCCAGCTCATCTTGGACTGGGAACTCCTACGAGCAGTACTTC